The rows below give T cell receptor beta chains drawn from one sample of a study of blood T cell repertoires in COVID-19. TCRdb's copy holds only in-frame clones and misses some; the assay was immunoSEQ multiplex PCR. The sample holds about 67,000 clones; around 88% are singletons and the top ten take around 20%. Sequencing was carried out using peripheral blood. These receptors were taken from a woman of 80 years or more with acute or convalescent COVID-19. Each CDR3 is given with its conserved first and last residue.

len: 15
v_gene: TRBV3-1/TRBV3-2
CDR3aa: CASSRDSGVNQPQHF

len: 13
v_gene: TRBV29-1
CDR3aa: CSVGTGVSQPQHF

len: 15
v_gene: TRBV7-3
CDR3aa: CASSLSPGGSPEQYF

len: 13
v_gene: TRBV18
CDR3aa: CASSPIGSGELFF

len: 15
v_gene: TRBV28
CDR3aa: CASSYLGARGNTIYF

len: 17
v_gene: TRBV6-1
CDR3aa: CASSEEWAGGFLQPQHF

len: 13
v_gene: TRBV5-6
CDR3aa: CASSRDRAYGYTF

len: 15
v_gene: TRBV19
CDR3aa: CASSIPGTGLYGYTF

len: 17
v_gene: TRBV9
CDR3aa: CASSVVGSGSPTDTQYF

len: 16
v_gene: TRBV4-3
CDR3aa: CASSQDQGGGNSPLHF

len: 15
v_gene: TRBV7-9
CDR3aa: CASSPLLTGGQPQHF

len: 14
v_gene: TRBV28
CDR3aa: CASSLGTSVSEAFF

len: 17
v_gene: TRBV10-3
CDR3aa: CAISGGLGGGRGNTIYF

len: 15
v_gene: TRBV11-3
CDR3aa: CASSSRDRGFSEQFF

len: 15
v_gene: TRBV3-1/TRBV3-2
CDR3aa: CASSHLIGSLETQYF

len: 14
v_gene: TRBV4-2
CDR3aa: CASSHLGQGSSYTF

len: 13
v_gene: TRBV29-1
CDR3aa: CSVGGQLNTEAFF

len: 15
v_gene: TRBV4-1
CDR3aa: CASSRPDRENSPLHF